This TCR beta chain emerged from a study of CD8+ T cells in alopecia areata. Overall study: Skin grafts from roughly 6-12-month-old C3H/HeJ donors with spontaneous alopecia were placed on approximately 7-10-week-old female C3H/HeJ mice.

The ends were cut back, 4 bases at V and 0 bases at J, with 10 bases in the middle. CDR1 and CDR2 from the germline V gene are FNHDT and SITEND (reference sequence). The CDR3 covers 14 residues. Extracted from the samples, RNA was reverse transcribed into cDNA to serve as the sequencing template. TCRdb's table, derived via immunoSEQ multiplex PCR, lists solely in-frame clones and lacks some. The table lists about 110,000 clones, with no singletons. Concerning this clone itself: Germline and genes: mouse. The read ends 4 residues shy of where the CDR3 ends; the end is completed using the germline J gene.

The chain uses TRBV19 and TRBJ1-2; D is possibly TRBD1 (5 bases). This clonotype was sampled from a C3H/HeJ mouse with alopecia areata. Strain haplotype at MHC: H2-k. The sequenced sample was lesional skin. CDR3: CASSLREANSDYTF. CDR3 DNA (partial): TGTGCCAGCAGTCTCAGGGAAGCAAACTCC.